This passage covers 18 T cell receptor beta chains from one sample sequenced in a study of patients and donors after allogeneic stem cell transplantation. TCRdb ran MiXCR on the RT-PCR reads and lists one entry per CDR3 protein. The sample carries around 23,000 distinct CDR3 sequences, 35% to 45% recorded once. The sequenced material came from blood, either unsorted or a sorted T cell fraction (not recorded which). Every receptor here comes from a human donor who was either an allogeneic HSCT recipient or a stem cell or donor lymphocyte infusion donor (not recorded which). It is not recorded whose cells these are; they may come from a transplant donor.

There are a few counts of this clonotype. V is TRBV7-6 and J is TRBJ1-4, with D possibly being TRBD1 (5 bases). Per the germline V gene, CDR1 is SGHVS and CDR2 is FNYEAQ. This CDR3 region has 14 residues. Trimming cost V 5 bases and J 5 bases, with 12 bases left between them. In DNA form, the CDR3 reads TGTGCCAGCAGCCGCGGGGGGGAGAATGAAAAACTGTTTTTT. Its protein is CASSRGGENEKLFF.

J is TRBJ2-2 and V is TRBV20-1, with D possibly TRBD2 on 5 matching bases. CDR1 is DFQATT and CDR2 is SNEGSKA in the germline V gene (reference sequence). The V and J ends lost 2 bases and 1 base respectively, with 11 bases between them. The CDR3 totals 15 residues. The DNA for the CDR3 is TGCAGTGCTAGATCGGGGAACCTGAACACCGGGGAGCTGTTTTTT. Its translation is CSARSGNLNTGELFF.

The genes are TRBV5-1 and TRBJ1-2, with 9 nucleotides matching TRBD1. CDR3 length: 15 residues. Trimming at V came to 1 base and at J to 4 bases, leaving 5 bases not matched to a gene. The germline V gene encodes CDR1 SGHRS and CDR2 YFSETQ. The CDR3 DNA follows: TGCGCCAGCAGCTTGCTACAGGGGGCGATCTATGGCTACACCTTC. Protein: CASSLLQGAIYGYTF. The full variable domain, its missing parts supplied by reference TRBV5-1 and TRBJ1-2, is KAGVTQTPRYLIKTRGQQVTLSCSPISGHRSVSWYQQTPGQGLQFLFEYFSETQRNKGNFPGRFSGRQFSNSRSEMNVSTLELGDSALYLCASSLLQGAIYGYTFGSGTRLTVV.

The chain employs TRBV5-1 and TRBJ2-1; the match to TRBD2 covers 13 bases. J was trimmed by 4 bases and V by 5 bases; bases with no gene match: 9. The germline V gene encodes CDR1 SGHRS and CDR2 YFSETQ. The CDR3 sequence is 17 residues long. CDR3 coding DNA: TGCGCCAGCAGATCCGGACTAGCGGGAGTCGGTTACAATGAGCAGTTCTTC. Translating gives CASRSGLAGVGYNEQFF.

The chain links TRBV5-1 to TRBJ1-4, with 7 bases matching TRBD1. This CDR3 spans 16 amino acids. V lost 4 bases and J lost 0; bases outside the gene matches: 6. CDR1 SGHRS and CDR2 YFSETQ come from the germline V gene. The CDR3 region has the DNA TGCGCCAGCAGCCTGGGACAGCTTGCAACTAATGAAAAACTGTTTTTT. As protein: CASSLGQLATNEKLFF.

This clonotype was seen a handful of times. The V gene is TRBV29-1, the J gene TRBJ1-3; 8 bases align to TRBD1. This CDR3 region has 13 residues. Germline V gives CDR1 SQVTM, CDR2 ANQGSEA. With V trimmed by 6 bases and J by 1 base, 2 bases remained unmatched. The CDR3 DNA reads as TGCAGCGTACGACAGGGGTCTGGAAACACCATATATTTT. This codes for CSVRQGSGNTIYF.

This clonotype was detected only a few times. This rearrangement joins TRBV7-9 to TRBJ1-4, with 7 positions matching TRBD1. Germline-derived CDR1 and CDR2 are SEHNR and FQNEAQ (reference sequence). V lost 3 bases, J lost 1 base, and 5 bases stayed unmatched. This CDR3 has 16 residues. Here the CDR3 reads CASSFRDSRTNEKLFF. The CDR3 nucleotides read TGTGCCAGCAGCTTCCGGGACAGCCGAACTAATGAAAAACTGTTTTTT.

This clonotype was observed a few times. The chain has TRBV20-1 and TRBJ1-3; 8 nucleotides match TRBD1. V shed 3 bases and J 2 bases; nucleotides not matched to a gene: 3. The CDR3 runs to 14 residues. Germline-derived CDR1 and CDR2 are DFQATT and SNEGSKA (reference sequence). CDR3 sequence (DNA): TGCAGTGCTAGGGACAGGGTTACTGGAAACACCATATATTTT. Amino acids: CSARDRVTGNTIYF.

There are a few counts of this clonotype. The CDR3 loop is CASSSKQLLNTEAFF. DNA for the CDR3: TGTGCCAGCAGTTCGAAACAGCTATTGAACACTGAAGCTTTCTTT. The chain joins TRBV27 to TRBJ1-1; unclear D gene. From germline, CDR1 is MNHEY and CDR2 SMNVEV (reference sequence). The CDR3 has 15 residues. Trimming shortened V by 4 bases and J by 0 bases, and 12 bases separated the two germline ends.

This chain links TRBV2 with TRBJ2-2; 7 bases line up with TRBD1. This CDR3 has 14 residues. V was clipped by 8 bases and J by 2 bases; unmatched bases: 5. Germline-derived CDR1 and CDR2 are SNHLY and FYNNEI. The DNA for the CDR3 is TGTGCCAGCGCCGGGACAGCTAACACCGGGGAGCTGTTTTTT. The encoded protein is CASAGTANTGELFF. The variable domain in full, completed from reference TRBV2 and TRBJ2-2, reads EPEVTQTPSHQVTQMGQEVILRCVPISNHLYFYWYRQILGQKVEFLVSFYNNEISEKSEIFDDQFSVERPDGSNFTLKIRSTKLEDSAMYFCASAGTANTGELFFGEGSRLTVL.

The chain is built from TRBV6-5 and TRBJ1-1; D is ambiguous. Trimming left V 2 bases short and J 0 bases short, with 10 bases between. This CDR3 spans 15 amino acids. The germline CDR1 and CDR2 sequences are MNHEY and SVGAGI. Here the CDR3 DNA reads TGTGCCAGCAGTTACCTGGGCCTCATGAACACTGAAGCTTTCTTT. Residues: CASSYLGLMNTEAFF.

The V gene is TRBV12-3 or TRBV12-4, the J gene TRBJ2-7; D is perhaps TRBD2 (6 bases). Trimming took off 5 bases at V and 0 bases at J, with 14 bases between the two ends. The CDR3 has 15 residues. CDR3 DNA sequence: TGTGCCAGCAGTCCCTCGGGACTGAGCTCCTACGAGCAGTACTTC. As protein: CASSPSGLSSYEQYF.

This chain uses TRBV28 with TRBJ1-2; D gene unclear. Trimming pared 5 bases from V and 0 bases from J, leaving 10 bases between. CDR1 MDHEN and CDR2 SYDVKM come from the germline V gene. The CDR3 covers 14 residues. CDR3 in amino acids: CASSITLPNYGYTF. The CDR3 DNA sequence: TGTGCCAGCAGTATCACCCTACCTAACTATGGCTACACCTTC.

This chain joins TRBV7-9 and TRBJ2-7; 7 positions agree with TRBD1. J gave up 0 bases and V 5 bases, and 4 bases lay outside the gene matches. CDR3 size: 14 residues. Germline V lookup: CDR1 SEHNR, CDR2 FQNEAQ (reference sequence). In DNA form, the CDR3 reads TGTGCCAGCAGCCCTCGGGACAGCTCCTACGAGCAGTACTTC. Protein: CASSPRDSSYEQYF.

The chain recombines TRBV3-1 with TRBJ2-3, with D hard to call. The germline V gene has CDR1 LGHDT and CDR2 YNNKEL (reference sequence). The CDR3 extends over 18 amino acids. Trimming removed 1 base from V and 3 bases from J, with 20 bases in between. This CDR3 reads CASSQGMWARSLTDTQYF. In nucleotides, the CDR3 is TGTGCCAGCAGCCAAGGGATGTGGGCCCGATCCCTTACAGATACGCAGTATTTT.

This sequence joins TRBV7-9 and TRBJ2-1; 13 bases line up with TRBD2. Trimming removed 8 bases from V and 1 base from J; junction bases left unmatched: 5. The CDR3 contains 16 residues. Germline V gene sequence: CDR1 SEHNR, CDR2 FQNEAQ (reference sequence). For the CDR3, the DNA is TGTGCCAGCGGGACTAGCGGGGCTGGGTCCTACAATGAGCAGTTCTTC. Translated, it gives CASGTSGAGSYNEQFF. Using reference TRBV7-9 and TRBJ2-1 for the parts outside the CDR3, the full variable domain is DTGVSQNPRHKITKRGQNVTFRCDPISEHNRLYWYRQTLGQGPEFLTYFQNEAQLEKSRLLSDRFSAERPKGSFSTLEIQRTEQGDSAMYLCASGTSGAGSYNEQFFGPGTRLTVL.

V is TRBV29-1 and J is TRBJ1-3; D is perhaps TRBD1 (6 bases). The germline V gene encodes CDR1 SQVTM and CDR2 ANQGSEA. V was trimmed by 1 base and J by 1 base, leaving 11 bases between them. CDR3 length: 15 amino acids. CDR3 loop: CSVEGHRESGNTIYF. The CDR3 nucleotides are TGCAGCGTTGAAGGACACAGGGAATCTGGAAACACCATATATTTT. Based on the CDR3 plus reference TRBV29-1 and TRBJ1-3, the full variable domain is SAVISQKPSRDICQRGTSLTIQCQVDSQVTMMFWYRQQPGQSLTLIATANQGSEATYESGFVIDKFPISRPNLTFSTLTVSNMSPEDSSIYLCSVEGHRESGNTIYFGEGSWLTVV.

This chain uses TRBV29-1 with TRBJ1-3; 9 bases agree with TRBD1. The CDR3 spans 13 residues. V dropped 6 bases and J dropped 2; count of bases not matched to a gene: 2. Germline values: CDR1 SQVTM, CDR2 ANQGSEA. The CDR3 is CSVYRGPGNTIYF. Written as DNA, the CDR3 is TGCAGCGTCTACAGGGGGCCTGGAAACACCATATATTTT.